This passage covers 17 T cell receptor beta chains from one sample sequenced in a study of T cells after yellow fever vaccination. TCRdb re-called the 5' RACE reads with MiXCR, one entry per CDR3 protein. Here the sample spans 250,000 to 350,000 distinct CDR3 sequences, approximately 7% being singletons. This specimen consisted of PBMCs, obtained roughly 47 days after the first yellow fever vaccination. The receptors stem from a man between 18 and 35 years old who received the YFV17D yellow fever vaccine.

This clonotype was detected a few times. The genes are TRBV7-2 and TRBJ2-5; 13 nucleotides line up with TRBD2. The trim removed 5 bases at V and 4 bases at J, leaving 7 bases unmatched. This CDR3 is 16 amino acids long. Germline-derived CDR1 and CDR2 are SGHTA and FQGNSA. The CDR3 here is CASSILLAGGGETQYF. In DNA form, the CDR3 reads TGTGCCAGCAGCATCCTACTAGCGGGGGGGGGAGAGACCCAGTACTTC. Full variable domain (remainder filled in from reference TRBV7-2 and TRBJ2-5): GAGVSQSPSNKVTEKGKDVELRCDPISGHTALYWYRQSLGQGLEFLIYFQGNSAPDKSGLPSDRFSAERTGGSVSTLTIQRTQQEDSAVYLCASSILLAGGGETQYFGPGTRLLVL.

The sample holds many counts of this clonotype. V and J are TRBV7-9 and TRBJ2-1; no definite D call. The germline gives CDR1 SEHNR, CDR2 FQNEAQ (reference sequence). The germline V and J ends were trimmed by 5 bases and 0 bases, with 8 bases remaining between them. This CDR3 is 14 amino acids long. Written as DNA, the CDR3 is TGTGCCAGCAGCCCGAGAAGCTCCTACAATGAGCAGTTCTTC. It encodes CASSPRSSYNEQFF.

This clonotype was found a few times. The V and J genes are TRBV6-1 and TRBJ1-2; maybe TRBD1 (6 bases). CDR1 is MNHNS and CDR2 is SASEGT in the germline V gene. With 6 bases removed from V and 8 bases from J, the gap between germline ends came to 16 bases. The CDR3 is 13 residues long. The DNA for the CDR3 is TGTGCCAGCAGGCCAGGACAGATAAGGGGCTACACCTTC. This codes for CASRPGQIRGYTF.

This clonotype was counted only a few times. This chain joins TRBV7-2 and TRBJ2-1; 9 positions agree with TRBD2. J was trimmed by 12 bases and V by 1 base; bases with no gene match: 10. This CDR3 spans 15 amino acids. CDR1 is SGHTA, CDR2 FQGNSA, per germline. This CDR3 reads CASSLEIAGVSGQFF. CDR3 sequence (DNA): TGTGCCAGCAGCTTAGAGATAGCGGGGGTGTCTGGGCAGTTCTTC.

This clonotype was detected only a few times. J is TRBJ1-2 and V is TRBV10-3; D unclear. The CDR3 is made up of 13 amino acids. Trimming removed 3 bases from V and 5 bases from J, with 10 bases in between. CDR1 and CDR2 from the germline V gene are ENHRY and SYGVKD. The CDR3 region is CAISENTVYGYTF. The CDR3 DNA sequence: TGTGCCATCAGTGAAAACACAGTATATGGCTACACCTTC.

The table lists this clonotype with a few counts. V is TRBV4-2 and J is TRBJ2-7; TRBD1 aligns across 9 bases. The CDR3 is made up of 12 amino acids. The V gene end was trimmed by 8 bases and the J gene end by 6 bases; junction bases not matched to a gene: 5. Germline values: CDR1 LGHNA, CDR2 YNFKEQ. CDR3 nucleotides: TGTGCCAGCCCCGGGACAGGGTCCGAGCAGTACTTC. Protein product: CASPGTGSEQYF.

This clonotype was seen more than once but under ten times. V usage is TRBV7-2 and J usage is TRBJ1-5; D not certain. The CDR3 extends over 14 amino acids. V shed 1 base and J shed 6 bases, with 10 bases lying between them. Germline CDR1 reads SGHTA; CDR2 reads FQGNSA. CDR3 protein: CASSLGPSGQPQHF. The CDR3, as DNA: TGTGCCAGCAGCTTAGGACCCTCAGGTCAGCCCCAGCATTTT.

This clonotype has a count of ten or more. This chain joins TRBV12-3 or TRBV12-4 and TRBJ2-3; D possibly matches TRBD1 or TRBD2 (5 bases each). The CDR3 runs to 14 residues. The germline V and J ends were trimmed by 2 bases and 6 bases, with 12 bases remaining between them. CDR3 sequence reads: CASSLFSREDTQYF. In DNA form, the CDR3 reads TGTGCCAGCAGTTTATTTAGCAGGGAGGATACGCAGTATTTT.

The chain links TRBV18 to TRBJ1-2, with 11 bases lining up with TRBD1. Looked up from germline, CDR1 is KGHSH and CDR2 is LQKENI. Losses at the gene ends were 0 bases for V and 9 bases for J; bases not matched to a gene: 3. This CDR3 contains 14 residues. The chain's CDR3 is CASSPPGQGGSYTF. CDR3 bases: TGTGCCAGCTCACCACCGGGACAGGGGGGAAGCTACACCTTC.

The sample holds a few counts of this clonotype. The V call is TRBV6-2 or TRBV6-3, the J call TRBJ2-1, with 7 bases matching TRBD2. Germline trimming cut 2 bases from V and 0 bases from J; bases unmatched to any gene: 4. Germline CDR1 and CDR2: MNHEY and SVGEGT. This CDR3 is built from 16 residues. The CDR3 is CASSYGGVSSYNEQFF. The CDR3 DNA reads TGTGCCAGCAGTTACGGGGGGGTTAGCTCCTACAATGAGCAGTTCTTC.

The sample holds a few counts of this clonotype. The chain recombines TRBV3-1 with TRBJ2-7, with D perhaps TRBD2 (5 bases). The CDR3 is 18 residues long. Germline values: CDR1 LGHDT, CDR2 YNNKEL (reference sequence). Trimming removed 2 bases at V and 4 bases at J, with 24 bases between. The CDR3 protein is CASSQNVPGFDVEYEQYV. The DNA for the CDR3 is TGTGCCAGCAGCCAAAACGTACCGGGGTTCGACGTAGAGTACGAGCAGTACGTC.

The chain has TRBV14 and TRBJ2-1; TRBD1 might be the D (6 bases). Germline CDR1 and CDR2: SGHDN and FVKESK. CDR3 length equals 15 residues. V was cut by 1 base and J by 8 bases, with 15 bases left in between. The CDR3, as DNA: TGTGCCAGCAGCCAAGTTGGGAGCAGGGGCCATGAGCAGTTCTTC. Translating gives CASSQVGSRGHEQFF.

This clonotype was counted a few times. In nucleotides, the CDR3 is TGTGCCAGCACCCCCCGGTCGGATCCCTATGGCTACACCTTC. Translation: CASTPRSDPYGYTF. The rearrangement uses TRBV6-1 and TRBJ1-2; D uncertain. This CDR3 region has 14 residues. Germline V CDR1 and CDR2: MNHNS, SASEGT. V was pared by 7 bases and J by 4 bases, with 16 bases between.

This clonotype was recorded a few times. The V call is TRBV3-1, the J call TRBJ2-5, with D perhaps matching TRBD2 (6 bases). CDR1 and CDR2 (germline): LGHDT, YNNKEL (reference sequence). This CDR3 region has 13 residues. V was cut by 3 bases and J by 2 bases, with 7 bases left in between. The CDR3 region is CASSQGLQETQYF. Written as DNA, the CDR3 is TGTGCCAGCAGCCAGGGACTGCAAGAGACCCAGTACTTC.

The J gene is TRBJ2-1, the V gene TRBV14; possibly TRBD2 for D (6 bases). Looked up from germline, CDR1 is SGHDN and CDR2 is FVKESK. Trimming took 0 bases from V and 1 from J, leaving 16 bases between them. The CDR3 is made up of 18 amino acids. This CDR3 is CASSQDRGFAGSYNEQFF. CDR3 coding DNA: TGTGCCAGCAGCCAAGATCGGGGGTTTGCGGGGTCCTACAATGAGCAGTTCTTC.

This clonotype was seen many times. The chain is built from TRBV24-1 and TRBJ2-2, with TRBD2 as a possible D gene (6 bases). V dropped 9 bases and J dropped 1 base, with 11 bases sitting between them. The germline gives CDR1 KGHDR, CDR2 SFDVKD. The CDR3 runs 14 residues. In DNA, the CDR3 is TGTGCCACCGGGAGGCAGGGGAACACCGGGGAGCTGTTTTTT. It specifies CATGRQGNTGELFF.

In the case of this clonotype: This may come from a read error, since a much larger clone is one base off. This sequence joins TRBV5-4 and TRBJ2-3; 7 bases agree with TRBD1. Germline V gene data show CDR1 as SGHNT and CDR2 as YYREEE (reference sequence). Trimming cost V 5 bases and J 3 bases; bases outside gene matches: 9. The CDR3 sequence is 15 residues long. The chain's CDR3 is CASRGTADGTDTQYF. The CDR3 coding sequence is TGTGCCAGCAGGGGGACAGCGGATGGAACAGATACGCAGTATTTT.